The 2 T cell receptor beta chains below all came from one sample that was sequenced in a study of T cells expressing NK-cell markers. No DNA is given; TCRdb re-called the 5' RACE reads and lists each CDR3 protein once. This sample contains under 200,000 distinct CDR3 sequences. The specimen sequenced was blood T cells: a sorted CD56 or NKG2C T cell subset, CD4+ or CD8+ T cells, or bulk PBMC T cells (not recorded which). The receptors were sampled from a woman between 18 and 70 years old in good health.

The chain recombines TRBV5-1 with TRBJ2-3; TCRdb reports TRBD2, a call that lacks DNA to check it against. This CDR3 region has 15 residues. The germline CDR1 and CDR2 sequences are SGHRS and YFSETQ. The CDR3: CASSLTSGYSDTQYF.

The V gene is TRBV12-3 or TRBV12-4, the J gene TRBJ2-7; TCRdb returns TRBD1, unconfirmable since there is no DNA. The CDR3 loop spans 17 amino acids. CDR3 protein: CASTLFRHLLEEYEQYF.